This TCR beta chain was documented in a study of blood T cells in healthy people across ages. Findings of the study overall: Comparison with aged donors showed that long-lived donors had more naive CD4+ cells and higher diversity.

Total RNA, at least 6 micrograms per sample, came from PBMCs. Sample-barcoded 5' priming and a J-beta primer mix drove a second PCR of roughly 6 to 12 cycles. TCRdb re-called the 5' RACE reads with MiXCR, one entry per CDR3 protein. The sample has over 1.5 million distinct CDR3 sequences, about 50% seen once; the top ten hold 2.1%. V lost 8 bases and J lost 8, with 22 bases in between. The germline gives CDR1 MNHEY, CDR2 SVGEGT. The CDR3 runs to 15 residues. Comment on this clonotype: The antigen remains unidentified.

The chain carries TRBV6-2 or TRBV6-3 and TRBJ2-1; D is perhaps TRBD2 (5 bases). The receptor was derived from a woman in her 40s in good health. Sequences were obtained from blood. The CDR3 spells CASFGLRPSHHEQFF. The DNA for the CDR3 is TGTGCCAGCTTCGGGCTAAGGCCTAGCCACCATGAGCAGTTCTTC.